This T cell receptor (beta chain) stems from a study of cytotoxic CD8 clonotypes in ibrutinib-treated CLL. Study-wide background: The sample average was 255,043 productive templates and roughly 90,000 productive rearrangements. Points from the study as a whole: Treatment left the uncommon public clonotypes either contracted or stable in frequency.

The germline CDR1 and CDR2 sequences are KGHSH and LQKENI. The CDR3 is 14 amino acids. Points on this clone: Its specificity is unknown. Compared with germline, one end of the junction differs, possibly owing to a read error.

Method: immunoSEQ multiplex PCR; TCRdb's copy keeps in-frame clones and lacks some. The data show approximately 91,000 clones, about 76% seen once. The V call is TRBV18, the J call TRBJ1-1; TRBD1 is a possible D gene (5 bases). Sequences were derived from PBMCs, sampled after 12 months of ibrutinib treatment. The receptor's source is a human donor with chronic lymphocytic leukemia. As DNA, the CDR3 is TGTGCCAGCTCGCCACAGGCCCAGAACACTGAAGCTTTCTTT. It specifies CASSPQAQNTEAFF.